This T cell receptor beta chain originates from a study of blood T cells in healthy people across ages. Study results and caveats: Per-million-T-cell TCR beta diversity fell roughly linearly with age.

Note on this clonotype: Its antigen is unidentified.

Then a second PCR, running about 6 to 12 cycles, was carried out with a sample-barcoded 5' primer and a J-beta primer mix. TCRdb used MiXCR to reprocess the 5' RACE reads, holding one entry per CDR3 protein. The sample lists 650,000 to 1,000,000 distinct CDR3 sequences, under 40% occurring once. This CDR3 region has 15 residues. This clonotype was obtained from a man between 18 and 29 years old in good health. The chain has TRBV21-1 and TRBJ1-2; the table's D call TRBD1 went unverified against the DNA. TRBV21-1 is a listed pseudogene. The sample was blood. The CDR3 spells CASKEQGAVRDGYTF. In DNA form, the CDR3 reads TGTGCCAGCAAAGAGCAGGGGGCTGTGCGCGATGGCTACACCTTC.